The 24 T cell receptor beta chains presented below share a single source sample, sequenced in a study of spatial heterogeneity in lung cancer. The time point is: sample taken at primary tumor resection. Unsorted samples of tumor, nontumor lung or frozen PBMC had their whole RNA sequenced. TCRdb re-called the 5' RACE reads with MiXCR, one entry per CDR3 protein. This table has under 40,000 distinct CDR3 sequences, 4% to 6% appearing once. The sequenced sample was PBMCs, obtained at surgery. The receptors originated from a female donor with early-stage non-small cell lung cancer.

This clonotype was picked up many times. The gene calls are TRBV30 and TRBJ1-2, with a weak D call TRBD1 (5 bases). Per the germline V gene, CDR1 is GTSNPN and CDR2 is SVGIG (reference sequence). The CDR3 runs 13 residues. With 4 bases removed from V and 2 bases from J, the gap between germline ends came to 11 bases. The CDR3 DNA is TGTGCCTGGACCCCGGGACCCAACTATGGCTACACCTTC. The encoded protein is CAWTPGPNYGYTF.

This clonotype was detected many times. The V call is TRBV20-1, the J call TRBJ2-7; D may be TRBD1 or TRBD2 (7 bases each). Germline V gene data show CDR1 as DFQATT and CDR2 as SNEGSKA (reference sequence). This CDR3 is built from 14 residues. Trimming shortened V by 3 bases and J by 6 bases, and 18 bases separated the two germline ends. The chain's CDR3 is CSARPEGRGGEQYF. The CDR3 DNA is TGCAGTGCTAGGCCCGAGGGCAGGGGGGGCGAGCAGTACTTC.

This clonotype was observed at least ten times. This chain uses TRBV19 with TRBJ2-2; unclear D gene. Germline V gives CDR1 LNHDA, CDR2 SQIVND (reference sequence). The ends were cut back, 7 bases at V and 6 bases at J, with 18 bases in the middle. The CDR3 runs to 15 residues. CDR3 amino acids: CASTNLGMSAGELFF. The CDR3 DNA reads as TGTGCCAGTACCAACCTGGGGATGTCGGCCGGGGAGCTGTTTTTT.

The CDR3 here is CASSQGLAGGPPHLYEQYF. In nucleotides, the CDR3 is TGTGCCAGCAGCCAAGGCCTAGCGGGGGGTCCACCACACCTTTACGAGCAGTACTTC. This chain links TRBV14 with TRBJ2-7; 11 bases agree with TRBD2. This CDR3 comprises 19 residues. The ends lost 1 base at V and 4 bases at J; junction bases unmatched: 15. Germline CDR1 SGHDN, CDR2 FVKESK. The full variable domain, with the rest looked up from reference TRBV14 and TRBJ2-7, is EAGVTQFPSHSVIEKGQTVTLRCDPISGHDNLYWYRRVMGKEIKFLLHFVKESKQDESGMPNNRFLAERTGGTYSTLKVQPAELEDSGVYFCASSQGLAGGPPHLYEQYFGPGTRLTVT.

The chain has TRBV5-4 and TRBJ1-1; D call uncertain. CDR3 size: 13 residues. V lost 7 bases to trimming and J lost 4 bases, with 14 bases between them. Per germline, CDR1 SGHNT and CDR2 YYREEE (reference sequence). CDR3 DNA sequence: TGTGCCAGCTCCCCATCGGGGAGCACTGAAGCTTTCTTT. It translates to CASSPSGSTEAFF.

In its sample, this clonotype was seen many times. Germline and junction disagree at one end, which may indicate a read error. CDR3 protein: CASSLIQSSSEQYF. CDR3 nucleotide sequence: TGTGCCAGCAGCCTAATACAGAGTTCCTCCGAGCAGTACTTC. V and J are TRBV3-1 and TRBJ2-7; no firm D call. Germline V lookup: CDR1 LGHDT, CDR2 YNNKEL (reference sequence). The CDR3 spans 14 residues.

This clonotype occurred a few times. V and J are TRBV3-1 and TRBJ1-2; D uncertain. V shed 0 bases and J shed 11 bases, with 10 bases lying between them. The CDR3 length is 12 residues. Germline V gives CDR1 LGHDT, CDR2 YNNKEL (reference sequence). The CDR3 coding sequence is TGTGCCAGCAGCCAAGATATCCGCCTTTACACCTTC. Translation: CASSQDIRLYTF.

This clonotype was detected many times. The chain couples TRBV12-3 or TRBV12-4 to TRBJ1-5; perhaps TRBD1 as D (5 bases). This CDR3 has 14 amino acids. The V and J ends lost 8 bases and 1 base respectively, with 12 bases between them. The CDR3 DNA reads TGTGCCAGCGGTGGGGGGGAAAGCAATCAGCCCCAGCATTTT. It codes for CASGGGESNQPQHF.

This clonotype was picked up many times. The chain combines TRBV9 with TRBJ2-1, with no clear D. The CDR3 length is 14 residues. V was shortened by 2 bases and J by 5 bases, with 11 bases between the two germline ends. Germline V gives CDR1 SGDLS, CDR2 YYNGEE. This chain's CDR3 is CASSVSPSHNEQFF. CDR3 bases: TGTGCCAGCAGCGTCAGCCCCTCGCACAATGAGCAGTTCTTC.

At least ten counts were recorded for this clonotype. This sequence joins TRBV4-3 and TRBJ2-1; 7 bases are shared with TRBD2. This CDR3 region has 18 residues. Germline lookup yields CDR1 LGHNA and CDR2 YSLEER. The ends lost 0 bases at V and 0 bases at J; junction bases unmatched: 8. As DNA, the CDR3 is TGCGCCAGCAGCCAAGATCAGCCTAGCGGATTCTCCTACAATGAGCAGTTCTTC. Translated: CASSQDQPSGFSYNEQFF.

This clonotype has just a few counts. V usage is TRBV18 and J usage is TRBJ1-5; 7 bases agree with TRBD1. Trimming cost V 3 bases and J 0 bases; bases outside gene matches: 5. The CDR3 is made up of 16 amino acids. Germline lookup yields CDR1 KGHSH and CDR2 LQKENI. The DNA of the CDR3 is TGTGCCAGCTCACCCGACAGGGCCGGTAGCAATCAGCCCCAGCATTTT. It specifies CASSPDRAGSNQPQHF.

In this sample, this clonotype turned up once. The V call is TRBV18, the J call TRBJ1-2, with TRBD1 as a possible D gene (5 bases). Trimming took off 1 base at V and 4 bases at J, with 19 bases between the two ends. From germline, CDR1 is KGHSH and CDR2 LQKENI. The CDR3 sequence is 17 residues long. The CDR3 sequence is CASSPLPGRANFYGYTF. The CDR3 coding sequence is TGTGCCAGCTCACCACTGCCGGGACGGGCCAATTTCTATGGCTACACCTTC.

The rearrangement joins TRBV19 to TRBJ2-5; TRBD1 matches at 11 bases. This CDR3 has 17 residues. In germline, CDR1 is LNHDA, CDR2 SQIVND (reference sequence). Unmatched junction bases numbered 6, after V lost 3 bases and J lost 0 bases. The CDR3 loop reads CASSISGQGVYQETQYF. The CDR3 DNA follows: TGTGCCAGTAGTATTTCGGGACAGGGGGTTTACCAAGAGACCCAGTACTTC.

The chain recombines TRBV9 with TRBJ1-1; maybe TRBD1 (5 bases). The V end lost 2 bases, the J end lost 7 bases, and 12 bases lay between the germline ends. In germline, CDR1 is SGDLS, CDR2 YYNGEE. The CDR3 loop spans 13 amino acids. CDR3 loop: CASSVGTLGEAFF. The DNA of the CDR3 is TGTGCCAGCAGCGTTGGGACTCTTGGTGAAGCTTTCTTT.

This chain uses TRBV7-9 with TRBJ2-7; 8 nucleotides agree with TRBD1. CDR1 is SEHNR and CDR2 is FQNEAQ in the germline V gene (reference sequence). V was pared by 5 bases and J by 5 bases, with 8 bases of the junction left unmatched. This CDR3 spans 14 amino acids. The CDR3: CASSTFRGLNEQYF. The CDR3 DNA is TGTGCCAGCAGCACATTCAGGGGGCTCAACGAGCAGTACTTC.

The sample holds a few counts of this clonotype. The CDR3 region is CATREHRSNQPQHF. The CDR3 DNA sequence: TGTGCCACCAGGGAACACAGAAGCAATCAGCCCCAGCATTTT. V is TRBV15 and J is TRBJ1-5; D gene uncertain. Deletions cut 6 bases from V and 1 base from J, with 10 bases between. The CDR3 sequence is 14 residues long. The germline gives CDR1 LNHNV, CDR2 YYDKDF (reference sequence).

This clonotype occurred many times. The gene calls are TRBV11-2 and TRBJ2-5; TRBD2 aligns across 7 bases. This CDR3 is built from 15 residues. From germline, CDR1 is SGHAT and CDR2 FQNNGV. Trimming at V came to 3 bases and at J to 0 bases, leaving 4 bases not matched to a gene. CDR3 amino acids: CASSLSGTYQETQYF. CDR3 in DNA: TGTGCCAGCAGCTTGAGCGGGACGTACCAAGAGACCCAGTACTTC.

This clonotype showed up many times. The chain combines TRBV29-1 with TRBJ1-5; 12 bases line up with TRBD1. In germline, CDR1 is SQVTM, CDR2 ANQGSEA. There are 20 residues in the CDR3. The junction had 20 bases not matched to a gene; V was cut back by 1 base and J by 7 bases. The CDR3, as DNA: TGCAGCGTTGAAGGTTTCAGTAAGGGACAGGGGGCCCCAGGGCGCCAGCCCCAGCATTTT. Translation: CSVEGFSKGQGAPGRQPQHF.

This clonotype was seen at least ten times. This sequence joins TRBV27 and TRBJ2-1, with 14 positions matching TRBD2. Trimming removed 4 bases from V and 2 bases from J; junction bases left unmatched: 7. Germline CDR1 MNHEY, CDR2 SMNVEV (reference sequence). CDR3 length equals 18 residues. The CDR3 sequence is CASSSRTSGGLAYNEQFF. As DNA, the CDR3 is TGTGCCAGCAGTTCCCGGACTAGCGGGGGGCTAGCCTACAATGAGCAGTTCTTC.

V usage is TRBV5-1 and J usage is TRBJ2-2; D is possibly TRBD1 (5 bases). This CDR3 comprises 15 residues. Trimming removed 5 bases from V and 5 bases from J, with 16 bases in between. Germline V lookup: CDR1 SGHRS, CDR2 YFSETQ. The CDR3 bases are TGCGCCAGCAGGCAGTCCCGACAGACAACCGGGGAGCTGTTTTTT. It codes for CASRQSRQTTGELFF.

This clonotype has a handful of counts. The chain carries TRBV9 and TRBJ1-3; D uncertain. Deletions cut 3 bases from V and 1 base from J, with 5 bases between. Germline V gene lookup returns CDR1 SGDLS and CDR2 YYNGEE. The CDR3 has 13 residues. The CDR3, as DNA: TGTGCCAGCAGCGACCCATCTGGAAACACCATATATTTT. Its protein is CASSDPSGNTIYF.

This clonotype was seen only a few times. The chain links TRBV3-1 to TRBJ2-7, with a tentative D call TRBD1 (6 bases). CDR3 length: 16 residues. V lost 1 base to trimming and J lost 2 bases, with 15 bases between them. Germline V gives CDR1 LGHDT, CDR2 YNNKEL (reference sequence). CDR3 sequence (DNA): TGTGCCAGCAGCCAAGGAACAGGGCCGGTTACCTACGAGCAGTACTTC. Encoded protein: CASSQGTGPVTYEQYF.

This clonotype has ten or more counts. The chain recombines TRBV30 with TRBJ1-6, with 7 bases that match TRBD1. V was clipped by 8 bases and J by 7 bases; unmatched bases: 11. The CDR3 is made up of 14 amino acids. Germline CDR1 is GTSNPN and CDR2 is SVGIG (reference sequence). CDR3 in DNA: TGTGCCGGGAAAAGGGACAGCCAAAATTCACCCCTCCACTTT. Its protein product is CAGKRDSQNSPLHF.

This clonotype occurred many times. The V call is TRBV2, the J call TRBJ2-5; the D is unclear. The V end lost 8 bases, the J end lost 4 bases, and 11 bases lay between the germline ends. Germline assignment: CDR1 SNHLY and CDR2 FYNNEI. The CDR3 spans 12 residues. The CDR3 region has the DNA TGTGCCAGCTCGGCTACTCCAGAGACCCAGTACTTC. Translation gives CASSATPETQYF.